These 21 T cell receptor beta chains originate from one sample sequenced in a study of T cell responses to AZD1222 COVID-19 vaccine. Clones were read by immunoSEQ multiplex PCR, and TCRdb kept only the in-frame ones, dropping some. The table has 150,000 to 200,000 clones, about 88% seen once. The sequences come from peripheral blood, collected 28 days after the second AZD1222 dose. These receptors originate from an adult who received the AZD1222 COVID-19 vaccine.

The V call is TRBV29-1, the J call TRBJ1-1; D perhaps matches TRBD1 (5 bases). Germline CDR1 SQVTM, CDR2 ANQGSEA. The CDR3 is 13 amino acids. V was trimmed by 5 bases and J by 4 bases, leaving 14 bases between them. The CDR3 region has the DNA TGCAGCGTTCCTTCTTGGGGGGGCACTGAAGCTTTCTTT. This codes for CSVPSWGGTEAFF.

This chain joins TRBV18 and TRBJ1-1; D uncertain. V was shortened by 2 bases and J by 6 bases, with 16 bases between the two germline ends. The CDR3 runs to 15 residues. Germline CDR1 reads KGHSH; CDR2 reads LQKENI. The CDR3 region is CASSPDGFGGSEAFF. The DNA for the CDR3 is TGTGCCAGCTCACCAGATGGTTTTGGAGGCTCTGAAGCTTTCTTT.

The chain combines TRBV5-6 with TRBJ2-7; 8 bases line up with TRBD1. This CDR3 contains 12 residues. Trimming at V came to 6 bases and at J to 6 bases, leaving 5 bases not matched to a gene. Germline V CDR1 and CDR2: SGHDT, YYEEEE. This chain's CDR3 is CASIKDRGEQYF. The CDR3 nucleotides read TGTGCCAGCATCAAAGACAGGGGCGAGCAGTACTTC.

The rearrangement uses TRBV3-1 (or the pseudogene TRBV3-2) and TRBJ1-2, with no clear D. Germline assignment: CDR1 LGHDT and CDR2 YNNKEL (reference sequence). The CDR3 contains 15 residues. Trimming took 0 bases from V and 8 from J, leaving 16 bases between them. The CDR3 nucleotides are TGTGCCAGCAGCCAAGACGATATCGAGGGTCGGGGCTACACCTTC. Translating gives CASSQDDIEGRGYTF.

The rearrangement joins TRBV6-2 or TRBV6-3 to TRBJ2-1, with 13 positions matching TRBD2. The germline gives CDR1 MNHEY, CDR2 SVGEGT. This CDR3 region has 16 residues. The trim removed 5 bases at V and 2 bases at J, leaving 3 bases unmatched. The DNA of the CDR3 is TGTGCCAGCAGTCTTGGACTAGCGGGAGCCTACAATGAGCAGTTCTTC. This sequence encodes CASSLGLAGAYNEQFF.

V and J are TRBV6-5 and TRBJ2-7; TRBD1 aligns across 11 bases. V trimming: 2 bases; J trimming: 3 bases; junction bases outside the gene matches: 3. CDR3 length: 15 residues. Per germline, CDR1 MNHEY and CDR2 SVGAGI. The CDR3 protein is CASSYAGTGGYEQYF. The CDR3 DNA follows: TGTGCCAGCAGTTACGCCGGGACAGGGGGCTACGAGCAGTACTTC.

On this clone: The same CDR3 arises from other DNA sequences in this sample as well. The chain uses TRBV27 and TRBJ1-5, with D uncertain. The CDR3 contains 13 residues. Germline-derived CDR1 and CDR2 are MNHEY and SMNVEV (reference sequence). V lost 6 bases to trimming and J lost 1 base, with 7 bases between them. The CDR3 DNA follows: TGTGCCAGCAGCTTGGGGAGCAATCAGCCCCAGCATTTT. Translating it yields CASSLGSNQPQHF.

The chain carries TRBV7-2 and TRBJ2-7; D ambiguous. The CDR3 loop spans 15 amino acids. Germline loops: CDR1 SGHTA, CDR2 FQGNSA. Trimming took 5 bases from V and 3 from J, leaving 17 bases between them. CDR3 in DNA: TGTGCCAGCAGCCTGCCTGGTTTGAAGCTCTACGAGCAGTACTTC. Residues: CASSLPGLKLYEQYF.

This clone has just a few counts. The chain is built from TRBV9 and TRBJ2-1; D is tentatively TRBD1 or TRBD2 (5 bases each). Germline assignment: CDR1 SGDLS and CDR2 YYNGEE. The CDR3 sequence is 14 residues long. Trimming took 4 bases from V and 5 from J, leaving 13 bases between them. The CDR3 bases are TGTGCCAGCAGCTCAGGGACCCTTAACAATGAGCAGTTCTTC. This gives the protein CASSSGTLNNEQFF.

V and J are TRBV4-3 and TRBJ2-6; no definite D call. Germline CDR1 LGHNA, CDR2 YSLEER. V lost 6 bases, J lost 0 bases, and 9 bases lay in between. CDR3 length: 15 amino acids. Here the CDR3 DNA reads TGCGCCAGCAGTGCTGATGGCTCTGGGGCCAACGTCCTGACTTTC. Translation: CASSADGSGANVLTF.

This clone appeared a single time. The rearrangement joins TRBV28 to TRBJ1-1; a weak D match, TRBD1 (5 bases). V shed 6 bases and J shed 5 bases, with 7 bases lying between them. Germline V lookup: CDR1 MDHEN, CDR2 SYDVKM. There are 11 residues in the CDR3. In DNA form, the CDR3 reads TGTGCCAGCAGGGGGCAAACTGAAGCTTTCTTT. It codes for CASRGQTEAFF. The full variable domain, with the rest looked up from reference TRBV28 and TRBJ1-1, is DVKVTQSSRYLVKRTGEKVFLECVQDMDHENMFWYRQDPGLGLRLIYFSYDVKMKEKGDIPEGYSVSREKKERFSLILESASTNQTSMYLCASRGQTEAFFGQGTRLTVV.

The V gene is TRBV7-3, the J gene TRBJ2-2; 11 bases are a match to TRBD2. Trimming took 4 bases from V and 1 from J; bases not matched to a gene: 2. The CDR3 contains 16 residues. In germline, CDR1 is SGHTA, CDR2 FQGTGA. As DNA, the CDR3 is TGTGCCAGCAGCTCAGGGACTAGCGGGAACACCGGGGAGCTGTTTTTT. Amino acid sequence: CASSSGTSGNTGELFF. The whole variable domain, filled in from reference TRBV7-3 and TRBJ2-2, reads GAGVSQTPSNKVTEKGKYVELRCDPISGHTALYWYRQSLGQGPEFLIYFQGTGAADDSGLPNDRFFAVRPEGSVSTLKIQRTERGDSAVYLCASSSGTSGNTGELFFGEGSRLTVL.

V and J are TRBV7-2 and TRBJ2-2; D is unresolved. The ends were cut back, 4 bases at V and 0 bases at J, with 6 bases in the middle. The length of the CDR3 is 14 residues. In germline, CDR1 is SGHTA, CDR2 FQGNSA. In DNA form, the CDR3 reads TGTGCCAGCAGCTCAGTAGCGAACACCGGGGAGCTGTTTTTT. The encoded protein is CASSSVANTGELFF.

The rearrangement joins TRBV12-3 or TRBV12-4 to TRBJ2-2; D is ambiguous. V lost 2 bases and J lost 7, with 5 bases in between. The CDR3 contains 12 residues. CDR3 sequence: CASSLRVGELFF. CDR3 DNA: TGTGCCAGCAGTTTAAGGGTCGGGGAGCTGTTTTTT.

V usage is TRBV28 and J usage is TRBJ2-7; the D gene is possibly TRBD1 (6 bases). V lost 2 bases and J 5 bases, leaving 10 bases between the germline ends. The CDR3 runs to 13 residues. CDR1 is MDHEN and CDR2 is SYDVKM in the germline V gene. Here the CDR3 DNA reads TGTGCCAGCAGTTTAAGCCAGGGGAACGAGCAGTACTTC. Encoded protein: CASSLSQGNEQYF.

CDR3 DNA sequence: TGTGCCAGCAGGGGACAGGGGGCGAGGTACAATCAGCCCCAGCATTTT. It specifies CASRGQGARYNQPQHF. The chain employs TRBV28 and TRBJ1-5; 12 nucleotides align to TRBD1. From germline, CDR1 is MDHEN and CDR2 SYDVKM. J was trimmed by 3 bases and V by 6 bases; bases with no gene match: 6. The CDR3 loop spans 16 amino acids.

V and J are TRBV3-1 (or the pseudogene TRBV3-2) and TRBJ1-1, with 7 nucleotides matching TRBD1. Germline CDR1 LGHDT, CDR2 YNNKEL (reference sequence). This CDR3 region has 14 residues. V lost 4 bases and J lost 5; bases outside the gene matches: 7. CDR3 nucleotide sequence: TGTGCCAGCAGCCGCCCGACAGGGAGGACTGAAGCTTTCTTT. Translation gives CASSRPTGRTEAFF.

J is TRBJ2-7 and V is TRBV12-3 or TRBV12-4; D not resolved. With 8 bases removed from V and 4 bases from J, the gap between germline ends came to 15 bases. The CDR3 is made up of 13 amino acids. The CDR3 sequence is CASSKWQGYEQYF. The CDR3 region has the DNA TGTGCCAGCTCGAAATGGCAAGGGTACGAGCAGTACTTC.

This rearrangement joins TRBV29-1 to TRBJ1-3; D is ambiguous. The CDR3 runs to 12 residues. In germline, CDR1 is SQVTM, CDR2 ANQGSEA. V was clipped by 3 bases and J by 4 bases, with 7 bases between them. The CDR3 bases are TGCAGCGTTGAGGTGTCCGGAAACACCATATATTTT. It translates to CSVEVSGNTIYF.

In its sample, this clone was seen once. The chain combines TRBV7-2 with TRBJ2-2; weak D call: TRBD1 (6 bases). In germline, CDR1 is SGHTA, CDR2 FQGNSA. This CDR3 is 15 amino acids long. V gave up 4 bases and J gave up 1 base, with 10 bases separating them. CDR3: CASSSGTRNTGELFF. For the CDR3, the DNA is TGTGCCAGCAGCTCCGGGACACGGAACACCGGGGAGCTGTTTTTT.

This clone appeared a single time. The V gene is TRBV9, the J gene TRBJ2-7; 9 nucleotides line up with TRBD2. CDR3 length: 16 amino acids. V trimming: 3 bases; J trimming: 4 bases; junction bases outside the gene matches: 11. Germline CDR1 and CDR2: SGDLS and YYNGEE. As DNA, the CDR3 is TGTGCCAGCAGCGCCAATAGCGGGAGAGGAATGTACGAGCAGTACTTC. Its translation is CASSANSGRGMYEQYF.